Listed here is a single T cell receptor beta chain. This sample was taken from a study of blood T cell repertoires in COVID-19. About the study: In each case, the material was cDNA or gDNA derived from T cells, B-cell-depleted T cells, or PBMCs.

CDR3 size: 18 residues. The germline CDR1 and CDR2 sequences are LNHDA and SQIVND (reference sequence). V was pared by 5 bases and J by 4 bases, with 9 bases of the junction left unmatched. Using immunoSEQ multiplex PCR, the repertoire was profiled, and TCRdb retains in-frame clones only, with some absent. This sample has more than 130,000 clones; 88% occur once, and the top ten carry roughly a tenth. This TCR was recovered from a man in his fifties with active or convalescent COVID-19. The gene calls are TRBV19 and TRBJ2-2; 14 nucleotides match TRBD2. Sequencing was carried out using peripheral blood. The CDR3: CASSAGTSGSVGTGELFF. CDR3 DNA: TGTGCCAGTAGTGCTGGGACTAGCGGGAGTGTAGGCACCGGGGAGCTGTTTTTT.